The 26 T cell receptor beta chains below all came from one sample that was sequenced in a study of blood T cell repertoires in COVID-19. The table came from immunoSEQ multiplex PCR; TCRdb's copy has only in-frame clones and leaves some out. The table records roughly 240,000 clones, approximately 90% of them present only once. The sample consisted of PBMCs or T cells enriched from blood (not recorded which). These receptors were taken from a middle-aged man who had been exposed to COVID-19.

The chain employs TRBV28 and TRBJ1-2; D not certain. The CDR3 has 15 residues. V was shortened by 6 bases and J by 4 bases, with 18 bases between the two germline ends. CDR1 MDHEN and CDR2 SYDVKM come from the germline V gene. The CDR3 loop reads CASSPAGRQVYGYTF. The CDR3 nucleotides read TGTGCCAGCAGCCCGGCCGGCCGACAAGTCTATGGCTACACCTTC.

The V gene is TRBV11-2, the J gene TRBJ1-2; D might be TRBD1 (5 bases). This CDR3 has 16 amino acids. V was pared by 2 bases and J by 5 bases, with 18 bases between. Germline V CDR1 and CDR2: SGHAT, FQNNGV. The CDR3 loop reads CASSLLQDRQWYGYTF. DNA of the CDR3: TGTGCCAGCAGCTTACTACAGGATCGGCAGTGGTATGGCTACACCTTC.

This clone has just one count. The chain joins TRBV28 to TRBJ1-6, with D perhaps matching TRBD1 (5 bases). The V and J ends lost 5 bases and 9 bases respectively, with 17 bases between them. This CDR3 spans 15 amino acids. Germline-derived CDR1 and CDR2 are MDHEN and SYDVKM. The CDR3 nucleotides are TGTGCCAGCAGTCCACAGGTTCCGCTGTTTTCACCCCTCCACTTT. Amino acid sequence: CASSPQVPLFSPLHF.

This sequence joins TRBV4-2 and TRBJ1-2; tentatively, D is TRBD1 (5 bases). V lost 0 bases to trimming and J lost 3 bases, with 11 bases between them. Germline-derived CDR1 and CDR2 are LGHNA and YNFKEQ. The CDR3 covers 15 residues. The CDR3 sequence is CASSQDRGNHYGYTF. The CDR3 bases are TGTGCCAGCAGCCAAGATAGGGGAAATCACTATGGCTACACCTTC.

This rearrangement joins TRBV9 to TRBJ2-3, with a weak D call TRBD2 (5 bases). The germline gives CDR1 SGDLS, CDR2 YYNGEE. V lost 3 bases and J 0 bases, leaving 14 bases between the germline ends. CDR3 length: 16 residues. Written as DNA, the CDR3 is TGTGCCAGCAGCGGAGCGGCTCATGCTAGCACAGATACGCAGTATTTT. Amino acids: CASSGAAHASTDTQYF.

The J gene is TRBJ2-1, the V gene TRBV9, with TRBD2 matching 8 bases. Germline V gene data show CDR1 as SGDLS and CDR2 as YYNGEE. CDR3 length equals 19 residues. The junction had 13 bases not matched to a gene; V was cut back by 0 bases and J by 2 bases. The CDR3 here is CASSVVEEESGRPYNEQFF. DNA for the CDR3: TGTGCCAGCAGCGTAGTCGAAGAGGAAAGCGGGAGACCCTACAATGAGCAGTTCTTC.

The gene calls are TRBV2 and TRBJ1-4; no definite D call. The CDR3 covers 15 residues. V shed 0 bases and J shed 5 bases, with 10 bases lying between them. Germline values: CDR1 SNHLY, CDR2 FYNNEI. CDR3: CASSEAPRVNEKLFF. CDR3 DNA sequence: TGTGCCAGCAGTGAAGCTCCGCGGGTGAATGAAAAACTGTTTTTT.

This chain connects TRBV7-5 to TRBJ1-3; no check of the table's D call, TRBD1, against the DNA was made. TRBV7-5 constitutes a pseudogene. The CDR3 is made up of 17 amino acids. The CDR3 is CARSFLRTGDNGNTIYF. Written as DNA, the CDR3 is TGTGCCAGAAGCTTCCTTAGGACAGGAGATAATGGAAACACCATATATTTT.

The CDR3 DNA sequence: TGTGCCACCAGCAGAGATCTAGCCGGCCGGGATACGCAGTATTTT. Translating it yields CATSRDLAGRDTQYF. The rearrangement links TRBV15 to TRBJ2-3; a weak D match, TRBD2 (5 bases). The CDR3 loop spans 15 amino acids. CDR1 is LNHNV, CDR2 YYDKDF, per germline (reference sequence). Between the trimmed V and J ends, which lost 0 bases and 6 bases, there was a span of 13 bases. Full variable domain (remainder filled in from reference TRBV15 and TRBJ2-3): DAMVIQNPRYQVTQFGKPVTLSCSQTLNHNVMYWYQQKSSQAPKLLFHYYDKDFNNEADTPDNFQSRRPNTSFCFLDIRSPGLGDTAMYLCATSRDLAGRDTQYFGPGTRLTVL.

The chain links TRBV24-1 to TRBJ1-2, with 7 bases aligning to TRBD1. CDR3 length: 15 amino acids. The germline V gene encodes CDR1 KGHDR and CDR2 SFDVKD. J gave up 7 bases and V 3 bases, and 10 bases lay outside the gene matches. CDR3 in amino acids: CATSDPSGQEAGYTF. In DNA, the CDR3 is TGTGCCACCAGTGATCCAAGTGGACAGGAGGCTGGCTACACCTTC.

The chain uses TRBV9 and TRBJ2-2; TRBD2 is a possible D gene (6 bases). The length of the CDR3 is 19 residues. Germline V gene sequence: CDR1 SGDLS, CDR2 YYNGEE. Trimming shortened V by 0 bases and J by 3 bases, and 21 bases separated the two germline ends. CDR3 protein: CASSVAYVGTVRYTGELFF. In DNA, the CDR3 is TGTGCCAGCAGCGTAGCTTACGTTGGGACTGTTCGGTACACCGGGGAGCTGTTTTTT. Combining the CDR3 with reference TRBV9 and TRBJ2-2 gives the whole variable domain DSGVTQTPKHLITATGQRVTLRCSPRSGDLSVYWYQQSLDQGLQFLIQYYNGEERAKGNILERFSAQQFPDLHSELNLSSLELGDSALYFCASSVAYVGTVRYTGELFFGEGSRLTVL.

In its sample, this clone was seen once. The genes are TRBV29-1 and TRBJ1-1; the D gene is possibly TRBD1 (6 bases). This CDR3 comprises 11 residues. Looked up from germline, CDR1 is SQVTM and CDR2 is ANQGSEA. Trimming took off 3 bases at V and 7 bases at J, with 9 bases between the two ends. The CDR3 loop is CSVDTGIEAFF. The CDR3 DNA reads as TGCAGCGTTGATACAGGGATTGAAGCTTTCTTT. Combining the CDR3 with reference TRBV29-1 and TRBJ1-1 gives the whole variable domain SAVISQKPSRDICQRGTSLTIQCQVDSQVTMMFWYRQQPGQSLTLIATANQGSEATYESGFVIDKFPISRPNLTFSTLTVSNMSPEDSSIYLCSVDTGIEAFFGQGTRLTVV.

This chain uses TRBV28 with TRBJ1-6, with D unresolved. Looked up from germline, CDR1 is MDHEN and CDR2 is SYDVKM. CDR3 length equals 15 residues. Trimming left V 7 bases short and J 6 bases short, with 16 bases between. The CDR3 is CASTLLYEGNSPLHF. CDR3 nucleotides: TGTGCCAGCACCCTCTTATATGAGGGTAATTCACCCCTCCACTTT.

As for this clone: This specimen includes other DNA sequences encoding the same CDR3. This chain uses TRBV18 with TRBJ2-1; TRBD2 matches 9 bases. V lost 1 base and J lost 6; bases outside the gene matches: 4. CDR1 and CDR2 from the germline V gene are KGHSH and LQKENI. CDR3 length: 15 residues. This CDR3 is CASSPLAGVSNEQFF. The DNA for the CDR3 is TGTGCCAGCTCACCACTAGCGGGAGTTTCCAATGAGCAGTTCTTC.

The V and J genes are TRBV5-1 and TRBJ1-4; D may be TRBD1 (6 bases). Germline V lookup: CDR1 SGHRS, CDR2 YFSETQ. CDR3 length: 16 residues. The germline V and J ends were trimmed by 1 base and 10 bases, with 20 bases remaining between them. DNA for the CDR3: TGCGCCAGCAGCTTGTATTTTGGGGGCACCGGAAGAAAACTGTTTTTT. Translated, it gives CASSLYFGGTGRKLFF.

V gene TRBV30 combines with J gene TRBJ1-5; a possible D gene is TRBD1 (6 bases). This CDR3 contains 14 residues. Trimming pared 4 bases from V and 6 bases from J, leaving 16 bases between. In germline, CDR1 is GTSNPN, CDR2 SVGIG (reference sequence). CDR3 sequence (DNA): TGTGCCTGGAATCAAGGGGCAGGGGCTCAGCCCCAGCATTTT. Protein sequence: CAWNQGAGAQPQHF.

The chain employs TRBV4-1 and TRBJ2-1, with 9 bases lining up with TRBD1. The V and J ends lost 8 bases and 5 bases, in that order; junction bases with no gene match: 7. Germline V gene data show CDR1 as MGHRA and CDR2 as YSYEKL. This CDR3 has 14 residues. CDR3 amino acids: CASSLTGGNNEQFF. Here the CDR3 DNA reads TGCGCCAGCTCGTTGACAGGGGGTAACAATGAGCAGTTCTTC.

V and J are TRBV2 and TRBJ2-1; no reliable D call. The V end lost 7 bases, the J end lost 4 bases, and 17 bases lay between the germline ends. This CDR3 comprises 15 residues. Germline V gene data show CDR1 as SNHLY and CDR2 as FYNNEI. In nucleotides, the CDR3 is TGTGCCAGCAAATTGGCCAGATCAACGTACAATGAGCAGTTCTTC. This gives the protein CASKLARSTYNEQFF.

V is TRBV5-1 and J is TRBJ1-6, with 8 nucleotides matching TRBD1. The CDR3 has 17 amino acids. Trimming at V came to 1 base and at J to 0 bases, leaving 3 bases not matched to a gene. Germline-derived CDR1 and CDR2 are SGHRS and YFSETQ. CDR3 protein: CASSLWTGSSYNSPLHF. CDR3 bases: TGCGCCAGCAGCTTGTGGACAGGGAGCTCCTATAATTCACCCCTCCACTTT.

The rearrangement joins TRBV9 to TRBJ2-1, with 8 bases identical to TRBD1. The trim removed 4 bases at V and 6 bases at J, leaving 6 bases unmatched. CDR3 size: 14 residues. From germline, CDR1 is SGDLS and CDR2 YYNGEE. CDR3 bases: TGTGCCAGCAGCTCAGAGCAGGGGGCCAATGAGCAGTTCTTC. Its translation: CASSSEQGANEQFF. The full variable domain, completed using reference TRBV9 and TRBJ2-1, is DSGVTQTPKHLITATGQRVTLRCSPRSGDLSVYWYQQSLDQGLQFLIQYYNGEERAKGNILERFSAQQFPDLHSELNLSSLELGDSALYFCASSSEQGANEQFFGPGTRLTVL.

The chain is built from TRBV28 and TRBJ2-2; the match to TRBD1 covers 10 bases. This CDR3 region has 15 residues. Germline values: CDR1 MDHEN, CDR2 SYDVKM. The V segment lost 6 bases and the J segment 8 bases; nucleotides outside the gene matches: 9. The CDR3 loop is CASSPGTGASGELFF. As DNA, the CDR3 is TGTGCCAGCAGCCCCGGGACAGGGGCATCGGGGGAGCTGTTTTTT.

V is TRBV5-1 and J is TRBJ2-3; perhaps TRBD2 as D (5 bases). There are 14 residues in the CDR3. V was trimmed by 7 bases and J by 3 bases, leaving 15 bases between them. Germline V CDR1 and CDR2: SGHRS, YFSETQ. The CDR3 sequence is CASSYSGGTDTQYF. The CDR3 DNA reads TGCGCCAGCTCCTACTCCGGCGGGACAGATACGCAGTATTTT. Together with reference TRBV5-1 and TRBJ2-3, the CDR3 gives the full variable domain: KAGVTQTPRYLIKTRGQQVTLSCSPISGHRSVSWYQQTPGQGLQFLFEYFSETQRNKGNFPGRFSGRQFSNSRSEMNVSTLELGDSALYLCASSYSGGTDTQYFGPGTRLTVL.

As regards this clone: Other DNA sequences in the same sample also yield this CDR3. The V gene is TRBV28, the J gene TRBJ2-5; tentatively, D is TRBD1 (6 bases). Looked up from germline, CDR1 is MDHEN and CDR2 is SYDVKM. Trimming left V 2 bases short and J 5 bases short, with 9 bases between. The CDR3 totals 13 residues. In DNA form, the CDR3 reads TGTGCCAGCAGTTTAAGGGGGTTGGAGACCCAGTACTTC. It yields the protein CASSLRGLETQYF. Full variable domain (remainder filled in from reference TRBV28 and TRBJ2-5): DVKVTQSSRYLVKRTGEKVFLECVQDMDHENMFWYRQDPGLGLRLIYFSYDVKMKEKGDIPEGYSVSREKKERFSLILESASTNQTSMYLCASSLRGLETQYFGPGTRLLVL.

The chain uses TRBV5-1 and TRBJ2-5, with 7 bases identical to TRBD1. This CDR3 is built from 14 residues. The V gene end was trimmed by 1 base and the J gene end by 5 bases; junction bases not matched to a gene: 5. CDR1 SGHRS and CDR2 YFSETQ come from the germline V gene. CDR3 bases: TGCGCCAGCAGCTTGATAGGGGGCGTTGAGACCCAGTACTTC. This gives the protein CASSLIGGVETQYF.

V usage is TRBV28 and J usage is TRBJ2-7; TRBD1 might be the D (5 bases). The germline CDR1 and CDR2 sequences are MDHEN and SYDVKM. Trimming pared 1 base from V and 2 bases from J, leaving 6 bases between. The CDR3 loop spans 13 amino acids. Here the CDR3 reads CASSLLGAYEQYF. The CDR3 DNA follows: TGTGCCAGCAGTTTATTAGGGGCCTACGAGCAGTACTTC.

The chain combines TRBV5-4 with TRBJ2-3; possibly TRBD2 for D (5 bases). The V gene lost 4 bases and the J gene lost 2 bases, with 11 bases spanning the gap. From germline, CDR1 is SGHNT and CDR2 YYREEE (reference sequence). The CDR3 covers 14 residues. CDR3 nucleotides: TGTGCCAGCAGCGTACCGGGGTTCACAGATACGCAGTATTTT. This gives the protein CASSVPGFTDTQYF.